A single sample is the source of the 24 T cell receptor beta chains below, sequenced in a study of radiotherapy plus CTLA-4 blockade in lung cancer. Method: immunoSEQ multiplex PCR; TCRdb's copy keeps in-frame clones and lacks some. The profile covers 70,000 to 90,000 clones, with about four fifths appearing a single time and 20% to 25% taken by the ten largest. Sequenced material: peripheral blood, taken from a patient treated with radiotherapy plus ipilimumab. Source of these receptors: a human donor with non-small cell lung cancer whose response to radiotherapy plus ipilimumab could not be evaluated. Some clones in this sample may be carry-over from other donors' samples.

DNA of the CDR3: TGTGCCAGCAGCTTTGCGGGGACAGGGCTTGCGAACACCGGGGAGCTGTTTTTT. Translating it yields CASSFAGTGLANTGELFF. The chain recombines TRBV5-4 with TRBJ2-2; 9 bases match TRBD1. The V and J ends lost 2 bases and 0 bases, in that order; junction bases with no gene match: 8. Germline V lookup: CDR1 SGHNT, CDR2 YYREEE (reference sequence). The CDR3 has 18 amino acids. Full variable domain (remainder filled in from reference TRBV5-4 and TRBJ2-2): ETGVTQSPTHLIKTRGQQVTLRCSSQSGHNTVSWYQQALGQGPQFIFQYYREEENGRGNFPPRFSGLQFPNYSSELNVNALELDDSALYLCASSFAGTGLANTGELFFGEGSRLTVL.

The chain links TRBV4-2 to TRBJ1-4, with D possibly being TRBD1 (5 bases). V lost 1 base and J lost 0, with 12 bases in between. CDR1 is LGHNA and CDR2 is YNFKEQ in the germline V gene. The CDR3 is 17 residues long. The CDR3 bases are TGTGCCAGCAGCCAAGTTGGAACAGGAACAACTAATGAAAAACTGTTTTTT. Its protein product is CASSQVGTGTTNEKLFF.

V usage is TRBV18 and J usage is TRBJ1-2; TRBD1 matches 8 bases. Germline values: CDR1 KGHSH, CDR2 LQKENI. After removal of 6 bases from V and 8 bases from J, the junction contained 5 bases not matched to a gene. This CDR3 has 12 residues. CDR3 region: CASSQGAGGYTF. Here the CDR3 DNA reads TGTGCCAGCTCCCAGGGGGCTGGGGGCTACACCTTC. Full variable domain (rest looked up from reference TRBV18 and TRBJ1-2): NAGVMQNPRHLVRRRGQEARLRCSPMKGHSHVYWYRQLPEEGLKFMVYLQKENIIDESGMPKERFSAEFPKEGPSILRIQQVVRGDSAAYFCASSQGAGGYTFGSGTRLTVV.

The genes are TRBV10-2 and TRBJ1-1; D is perhaps TRBD1 (5 bases). V lost 5 bases, J lost 5 bases, and 18 bases lay in between. This CDR3 is 15 amino acids long. CDR1 is WSHSY, CDR2 SAAADI, per germline. In DNA, the CDR3 is TGCGCCAGCAGTTATGTTTCCGGGGGGGGAACTGAAGCTTTCTTT. Translated, it gives CASSYVSGGGTEAFF.

The chain employs TRBV7-3 and TRBJ1-1; 8 bases fit TRBD1. The germline gives CDR1 SGHTA, CDR2 FQGTGA. The CDR3 spans 13 residues. V shed 4 bases, J shed 7 bases, and the junction held 5 bases outside the gene matches. The CDR3, as DNA: TGTGCCAGCAGCTGGACAGGGACTGGTGAAGCTTTCTTT. Translated, it gives CASSWTGTGEAFF.

CDR3: CASSAQGNSYEQYF. CDR3 DNA: TGTGCCAGCAGTGCTCAGGGGAACTCCTACGAGCAGTACTTC. The chain links TRBV6-5 to TRBJ2-7, with TRBD1 as a possible D gene (6 bases). The CDR3 consists of 14 residues. Trimming left V 5 bases short and J 0 bases short, with 11 bases between. The germline V gene encodes CDR1 MNHEY and CDR2 SVGAGI.

The genes are TRBV5-1 and TRBJ1-4; 9 bases map to TRBD1. Germline assignment: CDR1 SGHRS and CDR2 YFSETQ. The ends lost 5 bases at V and 2 bases at J; junction bases unmatched: 1. The CDR3 is 14 residues long. The CDR3, as DNA: TGCGCCAGCAGGGGACAGGGCACTAATGAAAAACTGTTTTTT. Translated: CASRGQGTNEKLFF.

Comment on this clone: The sample contains more than one DNA sequence encoding this CDR3. The V and J genes are TRBV28 and TRBJ2-7; D might be TRBD2 (5 bases). Germline V gene data show CDR1 as MDHEN and CDR2 as SYDVKM. The CDR3 totals 12 residues. Trimming took 1 base from V and 4 from J, leaving 5 bases between them. In DNA, the CDR3 is TGTGCCAGCAGTTTATCGGGATACGAGCAGTACTTC. Amino acid sequence: CASSLSGYEQYF.

V usage is TRBV10-1 and J usage is TRBJ1-1; no clear D. Trimming removed 6 bases at V and 10 bases at J, with 12 bases between. This CDR3 is 11 amino acids long. Germline CDR1 WNHNN, CDR2 SYGVQD (reference sequence). CDR3 sequence reads: CASRSEGAAFF. The CDR3 DNA is TGCGCCAGCAGATCAGAAGGAGCAGCTTTCTTT.

CDR3 sequence (DNA): TGTGCCAGCAGCGCACAGACAGGGGGGTACACTGAAGCTTTCTTT. Encoded protein: CASSAQTGGYTEAFF. This chain links TRBV9 with TRBJ1-1; TRBD1 aligns across 9 bases. V shed 3 bases, J shed 3 bases, and the junction held 6 bases outside the gene matches. Per the germline V gene, CDR1 is SGDLS and CDR2 is YYNGEE. The CDR3 has 15 amino acids.

The gene calls are TRBV19 and TRBJ2-7; 8 nucleotides align to TRBD1. The V gene's germline CDR1 is LNHDA and CDR2 SQIVND (reference sequence). Trimming cost V 8 bases and J 2 bases; bases outside gene matches: 5. This CDR3 has 13 residues. The CDR3 region has the DNA TGTGCCAGTGGGACAGGAGAAGCCTACGAGCAGTACTTC. It codes for CASGTGEAYEQYF.

This chain links TRBV6-6 with TRBJ2-2; 13 bases fit TRBD2. Germline lookup yields CDR1 MNHNY and CDR2 SVGAGI (reference sequence). Trimming at V came to 4 bases and at J to 7 bases, leaving 6 bases not matched to a gene. The CDR3 has 16 amino acids. DNA for the CDR3: TGTGCCAGCAGTTTACTAGCGGGGGGGCAGGTCGGGGAGCTGTTTTTT. Protein sequence: CASSLLAGGQVGELFF.

The V and J genes are TRBV4-1 and TRBJ1-5; TRBD1 matches 10 bases. CDR1 is MGHRA, CDR2 YSYEKL, per germline. The CDR3 spans 14 residues. Losses at the gene ends were 3 bases for V and 5 bases for J; bases not matched to a gene: 1. CDR3 residues: CASSHGQGDQPQHF. The CDR3 DNA follows: TGCGCCAGCAGCCACGGACAGGGGGATCAGCCCCAGCATTTT.

The J gene is TRBJ1-5, the V gene TRBV6-5; 8 bases are a match to TRBD1. Per germline, CDR1 MNHEY and CDR2 SVGAGI. Trimming cost V 5 bases and J 1 base; bases outside gene matches: 4. The CDR3 contains 15 residues. Here the CDR3 reads CASSQGARSNQPQHF. Here the CDR3 DNA reads TGTGCCAGCAGTCAGGGGGCTAGGAGCAATCAGCCCCAGCATTTT.

This clone was counted between two and nine times. The chain employs TRBV6-7 and TRBJ2-7, with TRBD1 identical over 7 bases. TRBV6-7 is an ORF, with its function uncertain. This CDR3 is built from 12 residues. With 5 bases clipped from V and 4 bases from J, the junction kept 2 bases outside the gene matches. The CDR3 protein is CASSTDRYEQYF. CDR3 bases: TGTGCCAGCAGTACGGACAGGTACGAGCAGTACTTC.

The J gene is TRBJ1-2, the V gene TRBV28; 8 bases line up with TRBD1. The CDR3 runs 17 residues. Germline CDR1 and CDR2: MDHEN and SYDVKM. Trimming at V came to 8 bases and at J to 4 bases, leaving 18 bases not matched to a gene. The CDR3 loop reads CASGSTGTGSLSYGYTF. In DNA, the CDR3 is TGTGCCAGCGGTTCAACCGGGACAGGATCTTTGAGCTATGGCTACACCTTC.

This clone came up once. The rearrangement uses TRBV9 and TRBJ2-5, with D perhaps matching TRBD1 (5 bases). Trimming stripped 7 bases from V and 8 bases from J, with 21 bases between. The germline gives CDR1 SGDLS, CDR2 YYNGEE. There are 14 residues in the CDR3. The CDR3 here is CASDTGYEPGTQYF. In DNA, the CDR3 is TGTGCCAGCGACACAGGCTATGAGCCCGGAACCCAGTACTTC.

This clone appeared a few times. The gene calls are TRBV5-1 and TRBJ2-7; possible D gene TRBD1, 6 bases. CDR1 is SGHRS, CDR2 YFSETQ, per germline. This CDR3 spans 13 amino acids. Trimming cost V 0 bases and J 6 bases, with 10 bases left between them. CDR3 loop: CASSLGQGSEQYF. In nucleotides, the CDR3 is TGCGCCAGCAGCTTGGGGCAGGGGAGCGAGCAGTACTTC.

The CDR3 bases are TGTGCCAGCAGCCAAGATAGCGGGGGGGCCTACGAGCAGTACTTC. It translates to CASSQDSGGAYEQYF. The V call is TRBV6-5, the J call TRBJ2-7; 11 positions match TRBD2. Trimming at V came to 6 bases and at J to 2 bases, leaving 6 bases not matched to a gene. The CDR3 consists of 15 residues. Germline V lookup: CDR1 MNHEY, CDR2 SVGAGI.

The gene calls are TRBV11-1 and TRBJ2-1; TRBD2 might be the D (6 bases). The germline CDR1 and CDR2 sequences are SGHAT and FQDESV (reference sequence). The CDR3 totals 15 residues. V lost 0 bases, J lost 3 bases, and 9 bases lay in between. The CDR3, as DNA: TGTGCCAGCAGCTTAGCGGGGGGTCACTACAATGAGCAGTTCTTC. Its protein product is CASSLAGGHYNEQFF.

This clone was found once. The rearrangement joins TRBV10-1 to TRBJ1-2, with D tentatively TRBD1 (6 bases). V shed 5 bases and J shed 6 bases, with 19 bases lying between them. The CDR3 length is 15 residues. Germline CDR1 is WNHNN and CDR2 is SYGVQD (reference sequence). The CDR3 DNA reads as TGCGCCAGCAGTCCTCGGAGGGGGGGCGATGATGGCTACACCTTC. Translation gives CASSPRRGGDDGYTF.

This clone was picked up a small number of times. The chain is built from TRBV5-1 and TRBJ2-1; 8 bases are a match to TRBD1. The CDR3 length is 15 residues. Germline CDR1 SGHRS, CDR2 YFSETQ. After removal of 4 bases from V and 5 bases from J, the junction contained 8 bases not matched to a gene. The CDR3 protein is CASSQDRVWDNEQFF. In DNA, the CDR3 is TGCGCCAGCAGCCAGGACAGGGTATGGGACAATGAGCAGTTCTTC. Supplemented by reference TRBV5-1 and TRBJ2-1, the full variable domain reads KAGVTQTPRYLIKTRGQQVTLSCSPISGHRSVSWYQQTPGQGLQFLFEYFSETQRNKGNFPGRFSGRQFSNSRSEMNVSTLELGDSALYLCASSQDRVWDNEQFFGPGTRLTVL.

V and J are TRBV2 and TRBJ2-7; 7 positions agree with TRBD2. V shed 5 bases, J shed 13 bases, and the junction held 2 bases outside the gene matches. The CDR3 is 9 amino acids. The germline V gene has CDR1 SNHLY and CDR2 FYNNEI. The CDR3 sequence: CASSSGVYF. The CDR3 nucleotides are TGTGCCAGCAGTAGCGGGGTTTACTTC.

The CDR3 is CSVGTNEKLFF. The CDR3 nucleotides are TGCAGCGTCGGGACAAATGAAAAACTGTTTTTT. This chain connects TRBV29-1 to TRBJ1-4, with D maybe TRBD1 (6 bases). The CDR3 sequence is 11 residues long. Trimming cost V 6 bases and J 5 bases, with 7 bases left between them. Germline V gene sequence: CDR1 SQVTM, CDR2 ANQGSEA.